The following is a TCR beta chain sequence with its context. This sample was included in a study of blood T cell repertoires in COVID-19. Background on the study: Collection of acute and convalescent COVID-19 samples took place in the United States, Italy and Spain. In each case, the material was cDNA or gDNA derived from T cells, B-cell-depleted T cells, or PBMCs.

The protocol was immunoSEQ multiplex PCR, while the TCRdb copy is restricted to in-frame clones and leaves out a portion. This sample has around 210,000 clones, with about 90% found just once. The CDR3 has 13 amino acids. Trimming took off 10 bases at V and 0 bases at J, with 13 bases between the two ends. Germline-derived CDR1 and CDR2 are MNHEY and SVGAGI. Participants, about 18 to 100 years old, spanned under 25 US areas. Clinical histories supplied by participants themselves formed the basis of cohort assignment. This sequence was found in a woman in her late teens or twenties who had recovered from COVID-19. What was sequenced was PBMCs or T cells enriched from blood (not recorded which). This rearrangement joins TRBV6-5 to TRBJ2-7, with D uncertain. The CDR3 DNA is TGTGCCACCAGCTCCGTTAGCTCCTACGAGCAGTACTTC. This gives the protein CATSSVSSYEQYF.